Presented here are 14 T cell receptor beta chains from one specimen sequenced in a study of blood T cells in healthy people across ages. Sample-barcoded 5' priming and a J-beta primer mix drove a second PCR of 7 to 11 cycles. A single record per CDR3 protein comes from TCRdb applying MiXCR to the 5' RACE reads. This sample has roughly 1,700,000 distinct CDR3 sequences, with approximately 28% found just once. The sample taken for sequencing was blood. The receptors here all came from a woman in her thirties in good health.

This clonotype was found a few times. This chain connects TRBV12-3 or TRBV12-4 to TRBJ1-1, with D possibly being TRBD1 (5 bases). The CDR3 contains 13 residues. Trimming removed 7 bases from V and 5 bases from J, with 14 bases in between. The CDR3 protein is CASTPFRGTEAFF. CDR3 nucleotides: TGTGCCAGCACCCCCTTTCGGGGGACTGAAGCTTTCTTT.

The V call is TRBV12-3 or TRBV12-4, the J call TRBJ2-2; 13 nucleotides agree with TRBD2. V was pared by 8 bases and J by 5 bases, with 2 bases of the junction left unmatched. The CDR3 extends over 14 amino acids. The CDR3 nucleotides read TGTGCCAGCCGACTAGCGGGGGGTACCGGGGAGCTGTTTTTT. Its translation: CASRLAGGTGELFF.

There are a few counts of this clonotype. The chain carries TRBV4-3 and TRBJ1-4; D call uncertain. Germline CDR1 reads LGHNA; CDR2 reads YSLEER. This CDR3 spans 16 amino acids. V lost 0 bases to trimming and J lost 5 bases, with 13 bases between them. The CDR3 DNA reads TGCGCCAGCAGCCAAGATGTTTACGGTGTAAATGAAAAACTGTTTTTT. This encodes CASSQDVYGVNEKLFF.

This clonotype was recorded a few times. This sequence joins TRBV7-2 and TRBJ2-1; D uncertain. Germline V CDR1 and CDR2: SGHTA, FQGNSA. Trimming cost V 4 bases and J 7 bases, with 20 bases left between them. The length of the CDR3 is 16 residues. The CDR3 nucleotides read TGTGCCAGCAGCTCGTCGGCCGTCCTGGCGCTAAATGAGCAGTTCTTC. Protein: CASSSSAVLALNEQFF.

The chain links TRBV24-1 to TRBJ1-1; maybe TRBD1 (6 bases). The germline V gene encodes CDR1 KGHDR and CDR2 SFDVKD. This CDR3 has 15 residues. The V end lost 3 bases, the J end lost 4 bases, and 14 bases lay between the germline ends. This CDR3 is CATSDAGGAGTEAFF. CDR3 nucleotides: TGTGCCACCAGTGATGCCGGGGGCGCAGGCACTGAAGCTTTCTTT.

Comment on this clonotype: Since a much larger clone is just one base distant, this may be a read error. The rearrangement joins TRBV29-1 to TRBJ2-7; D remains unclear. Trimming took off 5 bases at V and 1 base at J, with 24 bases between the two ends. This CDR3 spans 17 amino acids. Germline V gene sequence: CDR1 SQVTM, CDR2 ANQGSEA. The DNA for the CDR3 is TGCAGCGTTTACATCAGAATTTCTCATTCGGTATCCTACGAGCAGTACTTC. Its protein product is CSVYIRISHSVSYEQYF.

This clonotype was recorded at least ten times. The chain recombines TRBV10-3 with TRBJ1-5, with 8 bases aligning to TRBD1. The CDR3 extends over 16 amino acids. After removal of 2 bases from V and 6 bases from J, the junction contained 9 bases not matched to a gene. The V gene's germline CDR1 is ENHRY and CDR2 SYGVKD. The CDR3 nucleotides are TGTGCCATCAGTGAGAATGGGGGGACAGGAGCTCAGCCCCAGCATTTT. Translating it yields CAISENGGTGAQPQHF.

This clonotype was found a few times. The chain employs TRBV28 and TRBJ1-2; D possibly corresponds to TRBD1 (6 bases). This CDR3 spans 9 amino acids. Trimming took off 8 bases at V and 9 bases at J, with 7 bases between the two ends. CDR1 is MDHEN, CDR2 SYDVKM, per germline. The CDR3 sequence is CASGGRYTF. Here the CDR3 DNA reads TGTGCCAGCGGGGGCCGCTACACCTTC.

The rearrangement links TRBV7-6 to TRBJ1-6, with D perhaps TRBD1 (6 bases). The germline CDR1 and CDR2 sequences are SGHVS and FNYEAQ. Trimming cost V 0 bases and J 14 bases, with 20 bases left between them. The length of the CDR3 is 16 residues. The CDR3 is CASSLAPSTGTPTLHF. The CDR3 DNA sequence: TGTGCCAGCAGCTTAGCACCATCAACCGGGACACCCACCCTCCACTTT.

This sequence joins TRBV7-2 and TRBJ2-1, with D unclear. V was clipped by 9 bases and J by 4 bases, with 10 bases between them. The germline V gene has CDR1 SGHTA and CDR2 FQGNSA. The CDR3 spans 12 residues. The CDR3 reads CASGGEYNEQFF. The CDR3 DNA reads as TGTGCCAGTGGTGGTGAGTACAATGAGCAGTTCTTC.

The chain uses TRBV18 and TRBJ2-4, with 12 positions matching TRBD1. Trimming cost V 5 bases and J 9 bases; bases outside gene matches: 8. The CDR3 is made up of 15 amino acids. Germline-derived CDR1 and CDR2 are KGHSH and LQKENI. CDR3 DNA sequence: TGTGCCAGCTCAACATCCGGGACAGGGGGCGTCATTCAGTACTTC. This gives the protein CASSTSGTGGVIQYF.

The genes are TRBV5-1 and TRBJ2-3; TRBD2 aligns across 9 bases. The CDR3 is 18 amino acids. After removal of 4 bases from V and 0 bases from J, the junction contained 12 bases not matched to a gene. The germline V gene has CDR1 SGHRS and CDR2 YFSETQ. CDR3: CASSRGASGDWSTDTQYF. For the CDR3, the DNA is TGCGCCAGCAGCCGCGGTGCTAGCGGGGACTGGAGCACAGATACGCAGTATTTT. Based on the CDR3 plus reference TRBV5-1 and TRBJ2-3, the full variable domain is KAGVTQTPRYLIKTRGQQVTLSCSPISGHRSVSWYQQTPGQGLQFLFEYFSETQRNKGNFPGRFSGRQFSNSRSEMNVSTLELGDSALYLCASSRGASGDWSTDTQYFGPGTRLTVL.

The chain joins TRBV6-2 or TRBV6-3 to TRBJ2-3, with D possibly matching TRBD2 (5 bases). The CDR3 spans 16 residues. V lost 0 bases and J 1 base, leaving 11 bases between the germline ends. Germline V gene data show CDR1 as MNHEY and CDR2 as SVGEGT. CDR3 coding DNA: TGTGCCAGCAGTTACTCGAGAGGGTTGGGCACAGATACGCAGTATTTT. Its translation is CASSYSRGLGTDTQYF.

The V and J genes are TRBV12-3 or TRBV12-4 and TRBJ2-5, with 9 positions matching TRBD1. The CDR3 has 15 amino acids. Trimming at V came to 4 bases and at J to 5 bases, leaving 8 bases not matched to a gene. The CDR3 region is CASSWGTGIKETQYF. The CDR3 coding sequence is TGTGCCAGCAGTTGGGGGACAGGGATCAAGGAGACCCAGTACTTC.